The 19 T cell receptor beta chains given below trace back to one sample, sequenced in a study of post-analysis software for immune sequencing data. No antigen has been identified for these receptors. Study-wide results and caveats: In patients, TRBV5-6, TRBV5-1 and TRBV20-1 belonged to four or five TRBV segments found more frequently than in controls.

TCR beta cDNA libraries had unique molecular identifiers. TCRdb used MiXCR to reprocess the PCR reads, holding one entry per CDR3 protein. The sample has hundreds of thousands of distinct CDR3 sequences, around 27% seen once; the top ten hold approximately 0.55%. The sequenced material came from blood. Receptors originate from a girl aged 5 to 17 with multiple sclerosis.

This clonotype showed up just once. The junction departs from germline at one end; a sequencing error may be responsible. The rearrangement joins TRBV7-2 to TRBJ1-1, with TRBD1 as a possible D gene (6 bases). Germline V lookup: CDR1 SGHTA, CDR2 FQGNSA. This CDR3 has 13 amino acids. In DNA form, the CDR3 reads TGTGCCAGCGGCTTAGGAGGGGGCACTGAAGCTTTCTTT. Translating it yields CASGLGGGTEAFF.

CDR3 amino acids: CASGLSSSYNEQFF. CDR3 sequence (DNA): TGTGCCAGCGGACTCTCAAGCTCCTACAATGAGCAGTTCTTC. This rearrangement joins TRBV2 to TRBJ2-1; D is possibly TRBD2 (5 bases). This CDR3 contains 14 residues. Trimming removed 8 bases from V and 0 bases from J, with 11 bases in between. CDR1 SNHLY and CDR2 FYNNEI come from the germline V gene.

Here the CDR3 reads CASSPAGLAGDTQYF. CDR3 nucleotides: TGTGCCAGCTCACCCGCGGGACTAGCGGGAGATACGCAGTATTTT. V and J are TRBV18 and TRBJ2-3; TRBD2 matches at 12 bases. There are 15 residues in the CDR3. The V gene's germline CDR1 is KGHSH and CDR2 LQKENI. Trimming took 3 bases from V and 5 from J; bases not matched to a gene: 3.

J is TRBJ1-1 and V is TRBV4-1; D call uncertain. CDR3 length: 16 residues. The germline V and J ends were trimmed by 2 bases and 4 bases, with 17 bases remaining between them. Looked up from germline, CDR1 is MGHRA and CDR2 is YSYEKL. The CDR3 here is CASSQRRGRVGTEAFF. Written as DNA, the CDR3 is TGCGCCAGCAGCCAAAGAAGAGGGCGCGTTGGCACTGAAGCTTTCTTT.

Notes on this clonotype: The junction does not match germline at one end; this may be a read error. The genes are TRBV5-1 and TRBJ2-5, with D tentatively TRBD2 (5 bases). The CDR3 consists of 16 residues. The V gene's germline CDR1 is SGHRS and CDR2 YFSETQ. In DNA, the CDR3 is TGCGCCGGCAGTCCGAATTGGAGCGCTTCACGGGGGACCCAGTACTTC. Protein sequence: CAGSPNWSASRGTQYF.

The chain links TRBV20-1 to TRBJ2-7; TRBD2 aligns across 8 bases. Looked up from germline, CDR1 is DFQATT and CDR2 is SNEGSKA (reference sequence). Trimming took 3 bases from V and 2 from J; bases not matched to a gene: 9. The CDR3 contains 15 residues. The DNA for the CDR3 is TGCAGTGCTAGTGATGGCGGGAGGCCGCCCTACGAGCAGTACTTC. Protein sequence: CSASDGGRPPYEQYF.

This clonotype was recorded a few times. The chain has TRBV11-1 and TRBJ1-1; no clear D gene. CDR3 length: 12 residues. The ends were cut back, 1 base at V and 4 bases at J, with 4 bases in the middle. The V gene's germline CDR1 is SGHAT and CDR2 FQDESV (reference sequence). The CDR3 loop reads CASSLDSTEAFF. The CDR3 DNA is TGTGCCAGCAGCTTAGATTCCACTGAAGCTTTCTTT.

J is TRBJ2-1 and V is TRBV7-8; the D is unclear. The J call could be wrong; TRBJ2-7 is a better fit for the DNA end. The CDR3 totals 15 residues. Germline CDR1 and CDR2: SGHVS and FQNEAQ. The CDR3 DNA follows: TGTGCCAGCAGAGAAGGTGGGATTTCCTACAATGAGCAGTACTTC. Translation: CASREGGISYNEQYF.

The chain recombines TRBV14 with TRBJ2-3, with 11 bases identical to TRBD2. V was pared by 4 bases and J by 1 base, with 4 bases of the junction left unmatched. Per the germline V gene, CDR1 is SGHDN and CDR2 is FVKESK. There are 16 residues in the CDR3. The CDR3 is CASSRGLAGRTDTQYF. The CDR3, as DNA: TGTGCCAGCAGCCGAGGACTAGCGGGTCGCACAGATACGCAGTATTTT.

This clonotype was seen a handful of times. V and J are TRBV6-5 and TRBJ1-1, with D possibly TRBD1 on 6 matching bases. Germline V gene data show CDR1 as MNHEY and CDR2 as SVGAGI. V was clipped by 2 bases and J by 5 bases, with 9 bases between them. The CDR3 is made up of 13 amino acids. The DNA for the CDR3 is TGTGCCAGCAGTTACCAGGGGAGAACTGAAGCTTTCTTT. Amino acid sequence: CASSYQGRTEAFF.

This clonotype turned up a few times. The chain joins TRBV20-1 to TRBJ1-5; D possibly corresponds to TRBD1 (6 bases). The CDR3 is 14 amino acids. Germline assignment: CDR1 DFQATT and CDR2 SNEGSKA (reference sequence). V shed 3 bases and J shed 0 bases, with 9 bases lying between them. CDR3 sequence reads: CSASQGLSNQPQHF. The CDR3 region has the DNA TGCAGTGCTAGTCAGGGGCTTAGCAATCAGCCCCAGCATTTT.

With regard to this clonotype: Just one base apart from a much larger clone, this may be a read error. The chain combines TRBV29-1 with TRBJ2-1; D possibly corresponds to TRBD2 (6 bases). The CDR3 spans 13 residues. V lost 4 bases and J lost 10, with 17 bases in between. Germline V gene sequence: CDR1 SQVTM, CDR2 ANQGSEA. The DNA of the CDR3 is TGCAGCGTTGGACTAGGCGGGATCGACGAGCAGTTCTTC. As protein: CSVGLGGIDEQFF.

The J gene is TRBJ2-5, the V gene TRBV15, with 10 bases aligning to TRBD2. With V trimmed by 3 bases and J by 6 bases, 10 bases remained unmatched. Per germline, CDR1 LNHNV and CDR2 YYDKDF (reference sequence). This CDR3 comprises 16 residues. The CDR3 bases are TGTGCCACCAGCAGCCCGGGTAGCGGGGGGAGAAAGACCCAGTACTTC. Translation: CATSSPGSGGRKTQYF.

The V and J genes are TRBV24-1 and TRBJ2-1; no clear D. Trimming removed 0 bases from V and 9 bases from J, with 5 bases in between. CDR1 and CDR2 (germline): KGHDR, SFDVKD. The CDR3 consists of 12 residues. DNA for the CDR3: TGTGCCACCAGTGATTTGCTAGGTGAGCAGTTCTTC. Amino acid sequence: CATSDLLGEQFF.

This clonotype was seen more than once but under ten times. The rearrangement joins TRBV12-3 or TRBV12-4 to TRBJ2-7; TRBD2 matches 7 bases. The CDR3 contains 15 residues. V lost 2 bases, J lost 12 bases, and 16 bases stayed unmatched. The CDR3: CASSLQTGGSLRSYF. The CDR3 DNA is TGTGCCAGCAGTTTACAGACCGGGGGGAGTCTCAGGTCGTACTTC.

The chain combines TRBV6-1 with TRBJ1-2, with D perhaps matching TRBD1 (5 bases). The CDR3 is 16 residues long. Germline CDR1 MNHNS, CDR2 SASEGT. V was clipped by 0 bases and J by 6 bases, with 17 bases between them. DNA for the CDR3: TGTGCCAGCAGTGAAGCGCTGGGGTCACTCAGGGATGGCTACACCTTC. Translated, it gives CASSEALGSLRDGYTF.

This sequence joins TRBV12-3 or TRBV12-4 and TRBJ2-1, with 7 bases lining up with TRBD1. After removal of 5 bases from V and 2 bases from J, the junction contained 12 bases not matched to a gene. The CDR3 contains 17 residues. The DNA of the CDR3 is TGTGCCAGCAGTCCCCCCACAGGGGAAACGACCTACAATGAGCAGTTCTTC. It yields the protein CASSPPTGETTYNEQFF.

Only one count was recorded for this clonotype. In nucleotides, the CDR3 is TGCGCCAGCAGCCACCGGGTCTTATCCTACGGGCAGTACTTC. Its translation: CASSHRVLSYGQYF. V gene TRBV4-3 combines with J gene TRBJ2-4; D unresolved. The CDR3 runs to 14 residues. V dropped 3 bases and J dropped 13 bases, with 19 bases sitting between them. Germline V lookup: CDR1 LGHNA, CDR2 YSLEER.

The J gene is TRBJ1-4, the V gene TRBV28; D is unresolved. Germline assignment: CDR1 MDHEN and CDR2 SYDVKM. V lost 8 bases and J 7 bases, leaving 2 bases between the germline ends. This CDR3 has 9 residues. CDR3 residues: CASGEKLFF. In nucleotides, the CDR3 is TGTGCCAGCGGTGAAAAACTGTTTTTT.